This T cell receptor beta chain was captured by sequencing in a study of blood T cells in healthy people across ages. Using a J-beta primer mix together with a sample-barcoded 5' primer, a second PCR was run for about 6 to 12 cycles. From the 5' RACE reads, TCRdb called clonotypes with MiXCR, one entry per CDR3 protein. The sample lists 600,000 to 850,000 distinct CDR3 sequences; about 42% were seen once. CDR1 is MNHNS and CDR2 is SASEGT in the germline V gene. The CDR3 loop spans 12 amino acids. The sequenced sample consisted of blood. The TCR was taken from a woman aged 55-70 years in good health. The chain carries TRBV6-1 and TRBJ2-1, with 7 bases aligning to TRBD2. The J call is doubtful: the DNA matches TRBJ2-7 better. Written as DNA, the CDR3 is TGTGCCAGCAGTGGCGGGAGCAGCGAGCAGTACTTC. The encoded protein is CASSGGSSEQYF.